The rows below give T cell receptor beta chains drawn from one sample of a study of T-cell reconstitution after alpha-beta-depleted transplantation in children. TCRdb used MiXCR to reprocess the PCR reads, holding one entry per CDR3 protein. The repertoire holds about 830,000 distinct CDR3 sequences, roughly 15% seen once, with around 5% in the top ten. The specimen comprised PBMCs, mostly from graft donor cells, sampled 360 days after TCRalphabeta/CD19-depleted stem cell transplant. Source of these receptors: a male patient under 18 who had a stem cell transplant for acute lymphoblastic leukemia, so the T cells may come from the graft donor. The CDR3 runs from the conserved cysteine through the conserved F or W. A D gene is named only where the DNA matches it firmly. Where a row states a size, it is once, few, many or the class of an expanded clone; other rows omit it.

D	J	V	size	DNA	CDR3
TRBD2	TRBJ2-1	TRBV5-1	.	TGCGCCAGCAGCTTGGCCGGGACTAGCCTCAAGAATGGGCAGTTCTTC	CASSLAGTSLKNGQFF
.	TRBJ2-7	TRBV20-1	few	TGCAGTGGCACAGGGACGCGCTACGAGCAGTACTTC	CSGTGTRYEQYF
.	TRBJ2-1	TRBV20-1	.	TGCAGTGCTAGGACAACCGGGACCCAGTACAATGAGCAGTTCTTC	CSARTTGTQYNEQFF
.	TRBJ2-1	TRBV5-1	few	TGCGCCAGCGCACCCCCCAATGAGCAGTTCTTC	CASAPPNEQFF
.	TRBJ1-2	TRBV5-1	few	TGCGCCAGCAGCTTGGTGGGTCAGCTTAACTATGGCTACACCTTC	CASSLVGQLNYGYTF
TRBD2	TRBJ2-7	TRBV7-2	.	TGTGCCAGCAGATTGTACGATTGGGGGGGGTCACGGGAGCAGTACTTC	CASRLYDWGGSREQYF
.	TRBJ1-5	TRBV12-3/TRBV12-4	.	TGTGCCAGCAGTTTTCCCATCCAGGAAAATCAGCCCCAGCATTTT	CASSFPIQENQPQHF
.	TRBJ2-7	TRBV7-8	.	TGTGCCAGCAGCTTAGAGGAAAACTACGAGCAGTACTTC	CASSLEENYEQYF
TRBD2	TRBJ2-1	TRBV5-1	few	TGCGCCAGCACCCTTCGACTAGCGGGAGGGCCTAGCTCCTACAATGAGCAGTTCTTC	CASTLRLAGGPSSYNEQFF
.	TRBJ2-1	TRBV21-1	.	TGTGCCAGCAGCAAAGGTGCCAAGGAGGAAATCTGCAATGAGCAGTTCTTC	CASSKGAKEEICNEQFF
.	TRBJ2-1	TRBV7-3	.	TGTGCCAGCAGCTCCCAATCGGCGGGGTACTACAATGAGCAGTTCTTC	CASSSQSAGYYNEQFF
TRBD2	TRBJ2-1	TRBV7-3	.	TGTGCCAGCAGCTTCCTAGCGGGGTACTACAATGAGCAGTTCTTC	CASSFLAGYYNEQFF
TRBD2	TRBJ2-7	TRBV4-2	.	TGTGCCAGCAGCCGGGGCATAGCGGGAGGGCCCCCCTACGAGCAGTACTTC	CASSRGIAGGPPYEQYF
.	TRBJ2-1	TRBV29-1	few	TGCAGCGTCGCTCCCTTAGCGGAGAGCTCCTACAATGAGCAGTTCTTC	CSVAPLAESSYNEQFF
.	TRBJ1-2	TRBV7-9	.	TGTGCCAGCAGCCTAGTCCCCTATGGCTACACCTTC	CASSLVPYGYTF
TRBD1	TRBJ2-7	TRBV20-1	.	TGCAGTCCAAGGGGCGGGACAGGGTACTACGAGCAGTACTTC	CSPRGGTGYYEQYF
.	TRBJ2-1	TRBV19	.	TGTGCCAGTAAGGGTACGAGCGGGTTCCGATACAATGAGCAGTTCTTC	CASKGTSGFRYNEQFF
.	TRBJ2-1	TRBV4-1	.	TGCGCCAGCAGCCAAACTCGGGGGTCCCCTTCCTACAATGAGCAGTTCTTC	CASSQTRGSPSYNEQFF
TRBD2	TRBJ2-1	TRBV5-1	.	TGCGCCAGCAGCCCCGGGAGGGCTAGCGGGAGAAAGTGGTCCTACAATGAGCAGTTCTTC	CASSPGRASGRKWSYNEQFF
.	TRBJ2-7	TRBV5-1	.	TGCCCACGCCACCTCGCGGGACTCACCTACGAGCAGTACTTC	CPRHLAGLTYEQYF
TRBD1	TRBJ1-2	TRBV12-3/TRBV12-4	few	TGTGCCAGCAGTAGTCGCGACAGGGGGAGAGGCTACACCTTC	CASSSRDRGRGYTF
TRBD1	TRBJ2-1	TRBV4-1	few	TGCGCCAGCAGCCAGGGGCGGGACAGGGTCCCATTGAAGGGCTACAATGAGCAGTTCTTC	CASSQGRDRVPLKGYNEQFF